This TCR beta chain was documented in a study of long-term antiretroviral therapy in people with HIV (dated by TCRdb to 2021 to 2024). For context, the study as a whole: Collection of the earliest samples took place about a decade ahead of the 2015 WHO recommendation for immediate ART, at a time when ART was typically delayed until CD4 counts fell. A retrospective serial study tested whether changes in peripheral blood TRB repertoire composition and diversity were associated with ART initiation and durable HIV suppression. From some 30 adults with confirmed HIV infection, the cohort provided under 200 cryopreserved PBMC samples, gathered serially across a mean of approximately six years (range 1-12). About 35% of the 30 participants with HIV were female. Test extractions of a monoclonal T-cell line alongside fewer than 40 polyclonal samples showed no cross-contamination during QIAcube processing.

The germline ends are 25 bases apart after V is trimmed by 4 bases and J by 4 bases. From the germline V gene, CDR1 is SQVTM and CDR2 is ANQGSEA. From the cysteine through the phenylalanine, the CDR3 covers 17 amino acids. The read is trimmed to its CDR3 DNA, 51 bases read in frame from base 1. As regards this clone: Its antigen is unknown. No much larger clone exists at a distance of one base, and base qualities are not known.

The immunoSEQ hsTCRB v3.0 assay was used at survey level resolution to sequence the TRB variable region. The targeted TRB sequencing depth was about 35,000-55,000 T-cell genomes per sample. TRB libraries were pooled and sequenced on an Illumina MiSeq using a v3 150-cycle kit. Regarding the original processing steps: Repertoire analysis was performed in R inside a reproducible Nextflow workflow that covered QC, data transformation and analysis. Custom analyses were implemented in LymphoSeq2, an R package for AIRR-Seq data exploration. Four samples that produced fewer than 5000 total TRB sequences were removed, so approximately 190 HIV repertoires were analyzed. Among the 200 or so HIV repertoires that were kept, roughly 58 were collected before ART initiation and over 120 were collected after ART initiation. Repertoires were downsampled to 5000 TRB nucleotide sequences, with summary statistics averaged over 100 downsampling iterations. TRB sequences were retained for analysis only if CDR3 regions of at least seven amino acids were present. Diversity was assessed using a clonality score derived from Shannon entropy and using the Gini coefficient. In repertoire networks, the top 5000 CDR3 amino acid sequences were linked whenever an edit distance of one separated two sequences. GLIPH2 predicted antigen specificity groups and MHC restriction for TRB CDR3 amino acid sequences. To flag known CMV, EBV, HIV or tissue antigen associations, CDR3 amino acid sequences were matched against VDJdb and McPAS-TCR. Pre-ART, post-ART and control groups were compared with Wilcoxon signed-rank tests and Holm-Bonferroni correction. TCRdb mirrors the immuneACCESS table, restricted to in-frame sequences. Some clones are absent from its copies; in checked studies, under half trace to an unresolved V gene, and the reason for the others is unknown. V, J and clone size were drawn from that table, and D and trimming were deduced from the DNA. The sample yields under 45,000 clones; roughly 80% were counted once. Roughly 6% of the sample rests with the top ten.

Inclusion was restricted to participants for whom at least one PBMC sample before ART initiation and at least two post-ART samples were available. Treatment was received in the United States of America by all participants with HIV. Cryopreserved samples of 1-10 million PBMC were thawed and washed before DNA extraction. At the time of the earliest PBMC sample, participants with HIV were aged between about 20 and 54 years. PBMC samples were contributed by each participant from 1-4 timepoints before ART initiation and 2-8 timepoints after ART initiation, with a median of 7 samples. For every participant, serial HIV viral load, CD4+ T-cell count, ART history and demographic data were obtained. Genomic DNA was extracted from unsorted PBMC with a Qiagen kit on a QIAcube, processed in batches of 12 samples. Points the paper makes about the study in general: Inferences about post-ART repertoire changes are limited because no data were available on ART adherence, viral resistance or therapy changes. Since PBMC availability was limited, sequencing covered only the TCR beta chain, with no alpha chain pairing. Because pre-ART samples had limited cell numbers, profiling was done on unsorted PBMC rather than on sorted CD4+ and CD8+ T cells. Expanded TRB clones identified before ART initiation dominated the repertoire at all time points, although this dominance fluctuated and declined in many PLHIV after ART. Samples dated from the mid-2000s to the late 2010s, and the ART regimens used may be less effective than current ones. Starting ART was linked to a significant rise in TRB diversity, yet even after long-term ART the diversity remained significantly lower than in transplant donor controls. Narrower CDR3 length ranges were observed in HIV repertoires than in controls, and an antigen-experienced repertoire with only a slight naive shift after ART was suggested by the network structure.

The sequenced sample was unsorted PBMCs, obtained 3.4 years after starting antiretroviral therapy. The sequence was obtained from a man aged 25 to 40 with HIV. The V and J genes are TRBV29-1 and TRBJ2-5; a tentative D call is TRBD2 (5 bases match). The CDR3 reads CSVVDPSASLGVETQYF. At the DNA level, the sequence is TGCAGCGTTGTTGACCCGAGCGCCTCCCTCGGGGTAGAGACCCAGTACTTC.